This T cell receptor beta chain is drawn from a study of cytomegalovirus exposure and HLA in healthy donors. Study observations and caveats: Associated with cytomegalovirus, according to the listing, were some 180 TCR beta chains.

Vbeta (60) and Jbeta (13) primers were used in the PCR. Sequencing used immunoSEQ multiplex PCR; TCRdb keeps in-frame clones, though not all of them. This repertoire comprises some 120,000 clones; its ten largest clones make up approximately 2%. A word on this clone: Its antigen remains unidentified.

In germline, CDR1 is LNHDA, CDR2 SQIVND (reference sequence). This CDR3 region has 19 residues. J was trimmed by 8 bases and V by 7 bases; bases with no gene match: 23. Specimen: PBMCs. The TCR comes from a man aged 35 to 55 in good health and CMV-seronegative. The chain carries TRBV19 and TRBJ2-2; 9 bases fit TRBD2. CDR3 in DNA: TGTGCCAGTACCCCCTTGGCTCTTAGCGGGAGTAGTCGTCCGGGGGAGCTGTTTTTT. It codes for CASTPLALSGSSRPGELFF. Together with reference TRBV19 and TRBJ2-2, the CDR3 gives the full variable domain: DGGITQSPKYLFRKEGQNVTLSCEQNLNHDAMYWYRQDPGQGLRLIYYSQIVNDFQKGDIAEGYSVSREKKESFPLTVTSAQKNPTAFYLCASTPLALSGSSRPGELFFGEGSRLTVL.